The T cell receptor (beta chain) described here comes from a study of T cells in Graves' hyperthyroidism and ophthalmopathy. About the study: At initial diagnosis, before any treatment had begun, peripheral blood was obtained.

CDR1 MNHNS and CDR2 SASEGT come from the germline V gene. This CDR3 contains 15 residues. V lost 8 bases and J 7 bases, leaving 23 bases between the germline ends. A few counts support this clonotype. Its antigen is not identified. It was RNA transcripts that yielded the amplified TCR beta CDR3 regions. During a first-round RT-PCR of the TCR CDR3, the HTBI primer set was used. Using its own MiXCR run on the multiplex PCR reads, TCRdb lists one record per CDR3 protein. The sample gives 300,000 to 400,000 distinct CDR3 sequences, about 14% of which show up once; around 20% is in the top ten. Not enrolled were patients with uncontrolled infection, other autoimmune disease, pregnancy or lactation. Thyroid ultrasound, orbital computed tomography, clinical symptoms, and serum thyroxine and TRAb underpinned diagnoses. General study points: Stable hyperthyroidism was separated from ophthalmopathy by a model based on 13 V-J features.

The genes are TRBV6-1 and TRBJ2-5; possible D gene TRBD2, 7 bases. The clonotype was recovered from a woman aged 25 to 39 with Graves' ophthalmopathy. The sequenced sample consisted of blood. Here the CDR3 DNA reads TGTGCCAGCCGAGTGGTCGGGCGGGGGCTGCCGACCCAGTACTTC. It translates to CASRVVGRGLPTQYF.